This TCR beta chain was sequenced for a study of early T cells in non-severe SARS-CoV-2 infection (dated by TCRdb to 2020 to 2022). Broadly, across the study: Bulk RNA from unsorted whole blood was used for TCR sequencing, so alpha and beta chains could not be paired. Here is what the overall study found, with its caveats: VDJdb matching was skewed toward anti-spike CD8 responses, so virus-specific expansions were likely underestimated and private and CD4 specificities were missed.

CDR1 and CDR2 (MNHEY, SVGAGI) derive from the germline V gene. V is pared back by 0 bases and J by 3 bases, with 8 bases lying between the germline termini. The CDR3 runs 14 amino acids, cysteine and phenylalanine included. The retained sequence is limited to the CDR3, 42 bases, with the frame set at the first base. To note about this clonotype: Its cognate antigen has yet to be identified. Base-call qualities are not available, and no considerably larger clone is one nucleotide away.

Libraries came from 5' RACE. TCRdb names NextSeq 500 as the instrument used. In the TCR library protocol, unique molecular identifiers were attached to individual cDNA molecules to correct for PCR bias and sequencing error. Both TCR alpha and beta chains were sequenced, and tight co-correlation was observed between alpha and beta sequence abundances in each sample. On the authors' methods: V gene, J gene and CDR3 annotation of TCR sequences was performed with Decombinator V4. Expanded TCRs were defined as changing significantly between any two time points under a Poisson model with p below 0.0001. Abundances of TCRs were expressed as counts per million after normalisation to the total number of TCRs sequenced in each sample. MAIT TCRs were defined by TRAV1-2 paired with TRAJ12, TRAJ20 or TRAJ33, and iNKT TCRs by TRAV10 paired with TRAJ18. VDJdb, accessed on 1 November 2021, was searched for TCRs annotated for CMV, EBV and SARS-CoV-2, and TCRs annotated for more than one antigen were excluded. The public reads were quality trimmed at Q25 with fastp and then assembled into clones with MiXCR by TCRdb, keeping productive beta chains. Records with the same CDR3 protein are collapsed into one entry carrying the most frequent genes and DNA. TCRdb's processing, not the authors', yielded these V and J calls. Across this sample there are 100,000 or so distinct CDR3 sequences, with approximately 15% seen only once. The biggest ten clones account for 5.1% of the sample.

The study was a case-control design nested within a healthcare worker cohort in London, UK, with weekly nasopharyngeal swab PCR tests and blood sampling. Healthcare workers were enrolled in the week of the UK lockdown, from 23 to 31 March 2020, and were followed every week for up to roughly 16 weeks. The source material was whole blood, sampled at baseline. This clonotype originated in an adult who was a healthcare worker with PCR-confirmed SARS-CoV-2 infection or an uninfected control (not recorded which). This receptor chain uses TRBV6-5 and TRBJ2-5; TRBD1 could be the D gene, as 5 bases match. The CDR3 region reads CASSYSWGEETQYF. The nucleotide sequence is TGTGCCAGCAGTTACTCGTGGGGCGAAGAGACCCAGTACTTC.